The 10 T cell receptor beta chains given below trace back to one sample, sequenced in a study of T cell responses to AZD1222 COVID-19 vaccine. Repertoires were generated with immunoSEQ multiplex PCR, while TCRdb's copy carries only in-frame clones and drops some. This sample has over 100,000 clones, with roughly 87% found just once. This specimen was peripheral blood, taken on day 0 of MenACWY control vaccination. These receptors all stem from an adult in good health.

The chain carries TRBV28 and TRBJ2-7; 9 bases agree with TRBD1. The germline CDR1 and CDR2 sequences are MDHEN and SYDVKM. There are 18 residues in the CDR3. Trimming removed 6 bases from V and 1 base from J; junction bases left unmatched: 16. CDR3 DNA sequence: TGTGCCAGCAGAGAGGACAGGGGTTCCCCCCAATTTTCCTACGAGCAGTACTTC. Its translation is CASREDRGSPQFSYEQYF. Full variable domain (remainder filled in from reference TRBV28 and TRBJ2-7): DVKVTQSSRYLVKRTGEKVFLECVQDMDHENMFWYRQDPGLGLRLIYFSYDVKMKEKGDIPEGYSVSREKKERFSLILESASTNQTSMYLCASREDRGSPQFSYEQYFGPGTRLTVT.

This chain uses TRBV9 with TRBJ2-7, with a weak D call TRBD2 (6 bases). Trimming removed 4 bases from V and 0 bases from J, with 11 bases in between. CDR1 SGDLS and CDR2 YYNGEE come from the germline V gene. The CDR3 spans 14 residues. The CDR3 bases are TGTGCCAGCAGCCCATGGGACTCCTCCTACGAGCAGTACTTC. Translation gives CASSPWDSSYEQYF.

The rearrangement links TRBV5-4 to TRBJ1-2, with D possibly being TRBD1 (6 bases). Trimming pared 4 bases from V and 8 bases from J, leaving 24 bases between. The CDR3 extends over 16 amino acids. Germline values: CDR1 SGHNT, CDR2 YYREEE (reference sequence). The chain's CDR3 is CASSPNPGGGRGGYTF. The CDR3 DNA reads TGTGCCAGCAGCCCGAACCCCGGTGGGGGGCGGGGAGGCTACACCTTC.

The chain couples TRBV4-3 to TRBJ1-1, with 7 nucleotides matching TRBD1. The CDR3 consists of 12 residues. V gave up 2 bases and J gave up 7 bases; unmatched junction bases: 1. CDR1 is LGHNA and CDR2 is YSLEER in the germline V gene. CDR3 bases: TGCGCCAGCAGCCAAACAGGGGTTGAAGCTTTCTTT. This encodes CASSQTGVEAFF.

This chain connects TRBV11-2 to TRBJ1-1; 12 bases map to TRBD1. V lost 5 bases to trimming and J lost 3 bases; unmatched junction nucleotides: 4. CDR3 size: 15 residues. Germline lookup yields CDR1 SGHAT and CDR2 FQNNGV. The CDR3 DNA sequence: TGTGCCAGCAGCCTGGGACAGGGGGCTTACACTGAAGCTTTCTTT. It encodes CASSLGQGAYTEAFF.

This clone has a handful of counts. The J gene is TRBJ2-7, the V gene TRBV20-1; 7 bases map to TRBD1. This CDR3 is 11 amino acids long. Losses at the gene ends were 5 bases for V and 6 bases for J; bases not matched to a gene: 4. Germline loops: CDR1 DFQATT, CDR2 SNEGSKA (reference sequence). CDR3 DNA: TGCAGTGCTGAGAAGGGGGCCGAGCAGTACTTC. Its translation is CSAEKGAEQYF.

About this clone itself: One end of the junction varies from germline; a read error may be responsible. This chain links TRBV7-9 with TRBJ2-1, with 13 bases aligning to TRBD2. CDR1 SEHNR and CDR2 FQNEAQ come from the germline V gene (reference sequence). The CDR3 contains 12 residues. The CDR3 region has the DNA TGTGCCAGCAGCTTTGGACTAGCGGGGGAGGTCTTC. Residues: CASSFGLAGEVF.

The chain employs TRBV7-9 and TRBJ2-7, with no clear D. Germline V gene lookup returns CDR1 SEHNR and CDR2 FQNEAQ (reference sequence). V lost 8 bases to trimming and J lost 0 bases, with 11 bases between them. The CDR3 is made up of 13 amino acids. CDR3 loop: CASSVAPSYEQYF. CDR3 nucleotides: TGTGCCAGCTCAGTGGCACCCTCCTACGAGCAGTACTTC.

The V gene is TRBV12-3 or TRBV12-4, the J gene TRBJ2-7; D perhaps matches TRBD1 (6 bases). Trimming pared 4 bases from V and 6 bases from J, leaving 13 bases between. This CDR3 has 13 amino acids. CDR3 coding DNA: TGTGCCAGCAGTTCGCAGGGGAATGGCGAGCAGTACTTC. Protein sequence: CASSSQGNGEQYF.

This clone was seen a single time. Here the CDR3 reads CASSYWEGKAGELFF. The CDR3 region has the DNA TGTGCCAGCTCCTATTGGGAGGGTAAGGCCGGGGAGCTGTTTTTT. The chain couples TRBV6-5 to TRBJ2-2; 7 nucleotides match TRBD2. The germline gives CDR1 MNHEY, CDR2 SVGAGI. Trimming removed 8 bases from V and 6 bases from J; junction bases left unmatched: 12. This CDR3 is built from 15 residues.